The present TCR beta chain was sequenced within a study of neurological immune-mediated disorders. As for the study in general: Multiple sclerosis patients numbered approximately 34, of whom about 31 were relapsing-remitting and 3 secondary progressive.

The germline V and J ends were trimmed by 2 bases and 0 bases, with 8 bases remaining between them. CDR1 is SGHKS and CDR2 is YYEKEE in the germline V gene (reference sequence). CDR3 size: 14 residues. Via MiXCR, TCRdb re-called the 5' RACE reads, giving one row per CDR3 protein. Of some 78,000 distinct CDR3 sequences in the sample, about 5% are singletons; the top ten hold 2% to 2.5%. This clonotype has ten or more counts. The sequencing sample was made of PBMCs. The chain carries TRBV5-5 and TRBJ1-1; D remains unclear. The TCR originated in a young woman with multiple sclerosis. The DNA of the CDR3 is TGTGCCAGCAGCTTACAGACAATGAACACTGAAGCTTTCTTT. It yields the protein CASSLQTMNTEAFF.